This record covers a single T cell receptor (beta chain). This sample is drawn from a study of CD8+ T cells in alopecia areata. Treatment of the sample: oral pan-JAK inhibitor, 5-10 mg twice daily. After isolation, RNA underwent reverse transcription to generate cDNA as the sequencing template. Generated by immunoSEQ multiplex PCR, the TCRdb table keeps only in-frame clones and is missing some. The table records tens of thousands of clones, 25% to 30% of them present only once. This receptor was taken from a human donor with alopecia areata. The sequenced sample was CD8+ T cells sorted from blood, obtained at week 4, from a patient treated with tofacitinib.

The CDR3 loop is CSVVYQGTPGELFF. The CDR3 coding sequence is TGCAGCGTCGTATACCAGGGTACACCCGGGGAGCTGTTTTTT. V is TRBV29-1 and J is TRBJ2-2; D may be TRBD1 (5 bases). V gave up 6 bases and J gave up 6 bases, with 17 bases separating them. The CDR3 has 14 residues. The V gene's germline CDR1 is SQVTM and CDR2 ANQGSEA.